The T cell receptor (beta chain) under discussion was sequenced for a study of cytomegalovirus exposure and HLA in healthy donors. Both 60 Vbeta primers and 13 Jbeta primers went into the PCR. Sequenced by immunoSEQ multiplex PCR; TCRdb stores in-frame clones only, minus some. This sample yields 150,000 to 200,000 clones, of which 70% to 90% are seen a single time; around 2.2% belongs to the top ten. Trimming left V 2 bases short and J 0 bases short, with 11 bases between. CDR1 and CDR2 from the germline V gene are SGDLS and YYNGEE. The CDR3 sequence is 15 residues long. The TCR was taken from a woman in her late teens or twenties in good health and CMV-seropositive. The V and J genes are TRBV9 and TRBJ1-1; D possibly corresponds to TRBD1 (5 bases). Sequences were obtained from PBMCs. This CDR3 reads CASSVSGEMNTEAFF. CDR3 coding DNA: TGTGCCAGCAGCGTCTCGGGGGAGATGAACACTGAAGCTTTCTTT.